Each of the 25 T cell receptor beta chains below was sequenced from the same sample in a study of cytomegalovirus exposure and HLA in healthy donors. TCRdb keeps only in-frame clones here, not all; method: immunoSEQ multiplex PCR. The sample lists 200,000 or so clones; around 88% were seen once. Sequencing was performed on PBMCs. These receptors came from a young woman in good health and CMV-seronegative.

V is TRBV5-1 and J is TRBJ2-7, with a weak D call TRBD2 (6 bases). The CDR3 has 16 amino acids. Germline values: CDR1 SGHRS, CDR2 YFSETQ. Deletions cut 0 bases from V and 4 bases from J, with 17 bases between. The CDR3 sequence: CASSLAMRRALYEQYF. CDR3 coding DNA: TGCGCCAGCAGCTTGGCCATGAGGAGGGCACTTTACGAGCAGTACTTC.

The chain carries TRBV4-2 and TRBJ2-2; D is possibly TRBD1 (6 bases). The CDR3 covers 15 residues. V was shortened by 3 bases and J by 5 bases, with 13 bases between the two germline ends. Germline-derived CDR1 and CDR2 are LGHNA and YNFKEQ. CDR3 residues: CASSQGTPGTGELFF. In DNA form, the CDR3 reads TGTGCCAGCAGCCAGGGGACACCGGGGACCGGGGAGCTGTTTTTT.

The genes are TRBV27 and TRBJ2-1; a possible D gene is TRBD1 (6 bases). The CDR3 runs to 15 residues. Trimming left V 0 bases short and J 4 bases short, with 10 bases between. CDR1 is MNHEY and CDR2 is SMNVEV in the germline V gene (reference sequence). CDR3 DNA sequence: TGTGCCAGCAGTTTATCTCACAGGGATTACAATGAGCAGTTCTTC. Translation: CASSLSHRDYNEQFF.

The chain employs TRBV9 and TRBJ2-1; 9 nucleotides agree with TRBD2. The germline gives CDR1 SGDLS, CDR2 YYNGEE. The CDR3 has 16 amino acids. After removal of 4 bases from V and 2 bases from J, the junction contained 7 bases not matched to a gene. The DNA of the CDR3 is TGTGCCAGCAGCACAGAGGCGGGAGGGCCCTACAATGAGCAGTTCTTC. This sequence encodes CASSTEAGGPYNEQFF.

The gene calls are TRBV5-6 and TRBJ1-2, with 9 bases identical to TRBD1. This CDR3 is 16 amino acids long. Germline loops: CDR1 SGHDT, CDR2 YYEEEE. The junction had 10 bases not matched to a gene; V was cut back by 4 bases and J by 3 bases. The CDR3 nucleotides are TGTGCCAGCAGCCTTCGGACAGGGGCCGCCTACTATGGCTACACCTTC. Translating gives CASSLRTGAAYYGYTF.

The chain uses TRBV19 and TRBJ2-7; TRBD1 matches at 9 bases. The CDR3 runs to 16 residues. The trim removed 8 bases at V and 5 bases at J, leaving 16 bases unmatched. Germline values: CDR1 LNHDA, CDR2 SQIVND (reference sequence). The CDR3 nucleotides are TGTGCCAGTGCGAGCGTGGAGGGACAGGGCGTAGACGAGCAGTACTTC. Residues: CASASVEGQGVDEQYF.

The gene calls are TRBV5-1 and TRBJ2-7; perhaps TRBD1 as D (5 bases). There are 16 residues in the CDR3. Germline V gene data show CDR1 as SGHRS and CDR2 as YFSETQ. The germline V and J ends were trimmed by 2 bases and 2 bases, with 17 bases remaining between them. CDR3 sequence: CASSFAQGYQAYEQYF. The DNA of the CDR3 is TGCGCCAGCAGCTTCGCCCAGGGCTATCAAGCCTACGAGCAGTACTTC. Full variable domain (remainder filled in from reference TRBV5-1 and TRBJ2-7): KAGVTQTPRYLIKTRGQQVTLSCSPISGHRSVSWYQQTPGQGLQFLFEYFSETQRNKGNFPGRFSGRQFSNSRSEMNVSTLELGDSALYLCASSFAQGYQAYEQYFGPGTRLTVT.

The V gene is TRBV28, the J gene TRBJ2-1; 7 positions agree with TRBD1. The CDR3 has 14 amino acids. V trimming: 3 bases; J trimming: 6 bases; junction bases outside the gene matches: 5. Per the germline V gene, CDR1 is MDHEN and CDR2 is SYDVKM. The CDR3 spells CASSLTGTVNEQFF. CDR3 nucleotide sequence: TGTGCCAGCAGTTTGACGGGGACAGTCAATGAGCAGTTCTTC.

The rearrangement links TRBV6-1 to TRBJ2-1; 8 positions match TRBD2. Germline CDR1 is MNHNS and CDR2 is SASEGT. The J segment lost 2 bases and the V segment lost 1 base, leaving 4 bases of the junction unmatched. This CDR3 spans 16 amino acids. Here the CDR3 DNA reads TGTGCCAGCAGTGAAGAAAGCGGGAGCCCCTACAATGAGCAGTTCTTC. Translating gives CASSEESGSPYNEQFF.

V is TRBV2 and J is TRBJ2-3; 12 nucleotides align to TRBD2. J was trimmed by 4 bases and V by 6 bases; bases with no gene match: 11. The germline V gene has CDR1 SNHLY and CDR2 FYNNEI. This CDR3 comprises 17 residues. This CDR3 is CASSEQTSGRVADTQYF. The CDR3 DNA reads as TGTGCCAGCAGCGAACAGACTAGCGGGAGAGTGGCAGATACGCAGTATTTT.

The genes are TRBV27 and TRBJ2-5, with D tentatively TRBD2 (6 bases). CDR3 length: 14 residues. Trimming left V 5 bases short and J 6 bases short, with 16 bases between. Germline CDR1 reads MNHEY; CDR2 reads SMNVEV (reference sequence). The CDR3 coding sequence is TGTGCCAGCAGTAGACTAGGAAAGGCCAAGACCCAGTACTTC. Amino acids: CASSRLGKAKTQYF.

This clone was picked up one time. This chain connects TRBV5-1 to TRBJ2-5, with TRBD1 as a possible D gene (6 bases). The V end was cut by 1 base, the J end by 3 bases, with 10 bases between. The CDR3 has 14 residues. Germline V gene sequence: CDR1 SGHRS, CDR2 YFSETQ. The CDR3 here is CASSLRGNEETQYF. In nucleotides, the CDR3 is TGCGCCAGCAGCTTGAGGGGGAACGAAGAGACCCAGTACTTC.

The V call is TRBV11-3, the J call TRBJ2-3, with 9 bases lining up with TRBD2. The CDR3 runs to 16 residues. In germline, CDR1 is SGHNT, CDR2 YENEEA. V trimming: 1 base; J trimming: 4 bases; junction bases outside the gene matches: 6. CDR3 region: CASSLGLAGRADTQYF. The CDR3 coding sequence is TGTGCCAGCAGCTTAGGCCTAGCGGGACGCGCAGATACGCAGTATTTT.

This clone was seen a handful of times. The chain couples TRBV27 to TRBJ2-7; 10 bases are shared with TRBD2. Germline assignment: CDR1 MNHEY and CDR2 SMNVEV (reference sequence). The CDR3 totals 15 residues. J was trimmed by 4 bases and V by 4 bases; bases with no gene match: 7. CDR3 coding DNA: TGTGCCAGCAGTTCTCTGATGGGACTAGCGTACGAGCAGTACTTC. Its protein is CASSSLMGLAYEQYF.

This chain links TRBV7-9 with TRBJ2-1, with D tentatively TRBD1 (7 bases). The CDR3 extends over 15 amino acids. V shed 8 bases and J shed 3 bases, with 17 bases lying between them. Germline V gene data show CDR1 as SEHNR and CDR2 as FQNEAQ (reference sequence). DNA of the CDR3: TGTGCCAGCGAGTCAGGAGGGGGCGGCTACAATGAGCAGTTCTTC. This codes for CASESGGGGYNEQFF.

The chain's CDR3 is CASSSGQGLFTDTQYF. The CDR3 coding sequence is TGTGCCAGCAGTTCGGGACAGGGTCTATTTACAGATACGCAGTATTTT. V is TRBV27 and J is TRBJ2-3; 9 positions agree with TRBD1. Germline V gene lookup returns CDR1 MNHEY and CDR2 SMNVEV (reference sequence). Losses at the gene ends were 4 bases for V and 3 bases for J; bases not matched to a gene: 8. The CDR3 is made up of 16 amino acids.

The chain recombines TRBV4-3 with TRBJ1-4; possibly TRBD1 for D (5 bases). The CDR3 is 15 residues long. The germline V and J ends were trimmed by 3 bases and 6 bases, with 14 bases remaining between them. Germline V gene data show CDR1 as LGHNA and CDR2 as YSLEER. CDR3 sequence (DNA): TGCGCCAGCAGCCAGGGGGTCAGGGAGGATGAAAAACTGTTTTTT. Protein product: CASSQGVREDEKLFF.

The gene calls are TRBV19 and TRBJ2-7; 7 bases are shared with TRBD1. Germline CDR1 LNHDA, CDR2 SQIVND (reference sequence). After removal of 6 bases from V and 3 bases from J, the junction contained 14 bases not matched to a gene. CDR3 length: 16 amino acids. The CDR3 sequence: CASRGPAGGRRYEQYF. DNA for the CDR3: TGTGCCAGTAGGGGCCCGGCAGGGGGAAGGCGCTACGAGCAGTACTTC.

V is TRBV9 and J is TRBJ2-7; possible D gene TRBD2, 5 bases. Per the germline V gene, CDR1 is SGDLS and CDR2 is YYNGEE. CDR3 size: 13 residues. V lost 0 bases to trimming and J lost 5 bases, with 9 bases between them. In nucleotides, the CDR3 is TGTGCCAGCAGCGTAGGAGGGTTAGACGAGCAGTACTTC. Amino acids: CASSVGGLDEQYF.

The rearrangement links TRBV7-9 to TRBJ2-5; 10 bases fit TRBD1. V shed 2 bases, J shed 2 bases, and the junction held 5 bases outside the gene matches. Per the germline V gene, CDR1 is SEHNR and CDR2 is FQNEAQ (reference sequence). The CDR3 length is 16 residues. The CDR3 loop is CASSLRDRGYQETQYF. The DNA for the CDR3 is TGTGCCAGCAGCTTACGGGACAGGGGATATCAAGAGACCCAGTACTTC.

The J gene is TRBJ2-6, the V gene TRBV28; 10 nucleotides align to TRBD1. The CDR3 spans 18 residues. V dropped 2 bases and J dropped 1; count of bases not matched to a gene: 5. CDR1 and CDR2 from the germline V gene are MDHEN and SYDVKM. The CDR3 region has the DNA TGTGCCAGCAGTTTAGTTATGGGACAGGGGTCTGGGGCCAACGTCCTGACTTTC. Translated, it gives CASSLVMGQGSGANVLTF.

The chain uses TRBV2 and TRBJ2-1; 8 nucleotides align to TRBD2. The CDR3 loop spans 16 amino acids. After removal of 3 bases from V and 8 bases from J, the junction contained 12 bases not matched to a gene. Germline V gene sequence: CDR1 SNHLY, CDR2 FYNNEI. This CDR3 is CASSEASGFLGDEQFF. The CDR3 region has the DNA TGTGCCAGCAGTGAGGCTAGCGGGTTCCTTGGTGATGAGCAGTTCTTC.

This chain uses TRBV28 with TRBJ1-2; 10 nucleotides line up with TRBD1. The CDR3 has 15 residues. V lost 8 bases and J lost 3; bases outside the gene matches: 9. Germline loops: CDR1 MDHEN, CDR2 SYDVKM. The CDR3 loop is CASAASGQGDYGYTF. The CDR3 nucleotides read TGTGCCAGCGCTGCCTCTGGACAGGGGGACTATGGCTACACCTTC.

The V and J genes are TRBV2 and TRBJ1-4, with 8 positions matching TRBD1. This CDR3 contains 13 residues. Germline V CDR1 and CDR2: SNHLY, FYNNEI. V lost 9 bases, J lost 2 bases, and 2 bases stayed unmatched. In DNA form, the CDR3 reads TGTGCCAGAAGACAGGGGACTAATGAAAAACTGTTTTTT. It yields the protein CARRQGTNEKLFF.

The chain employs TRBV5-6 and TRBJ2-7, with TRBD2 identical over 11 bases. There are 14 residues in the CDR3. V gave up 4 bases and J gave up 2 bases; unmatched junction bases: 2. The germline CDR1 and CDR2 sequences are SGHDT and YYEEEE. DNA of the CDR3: TGTGCCAGCAGCCAGGGACTAGCGGCCTACGAGCAGTACTTC. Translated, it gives CASSQGLAAYEQYF.